The clone carrying this T cell receptor beta chain was seen more than once but under ten times. Antigen specificity is unknown. The CDR3 spans 15 residues. J gave up 1 base and V 0 bases, and 0 bases lay outside the gene matches. Germline V gene lookup returns CDR1 ENHRY and CDR2 SYGVKD. The method was immunoSEQ multiplex PCR; TCRdb's version includes in-frame clones alone and lacks a portion of them. The sample holds 340,000 or so clones, about 93% seen once. The entry originates in a study of brain T cells in children with intractable seizures. Time point meaning: blood from clinic visit 5 months post-surgery; TSC patient then seizure free. Only cases whose brain tissue showed the highest T cell transcript signatures were sequenced. At least one anti-epileptic drug was given before surgery. Study observations and caveats: Pre-surgery blood may have been undersampled, hiding some clones. Viral specificity was inferred only from CDR3 similarity; HCMV serostatus was unknown.

The starting material was peripheral blood, obtained around 5 months after surgery. This rearrangement joins TRBV10-3 to TRBJ1-1; 9 bases are a match to TRBD1. The source is a boy younger than two with tuberous sclerosis and intractable seizures. The CDR3 DNA reads as TGTGCCATCAGTGAGTCGGGACAGGGGAACACTGAAGCTTTCTTT. It yields the protein CAISESGQGNTEAFF.